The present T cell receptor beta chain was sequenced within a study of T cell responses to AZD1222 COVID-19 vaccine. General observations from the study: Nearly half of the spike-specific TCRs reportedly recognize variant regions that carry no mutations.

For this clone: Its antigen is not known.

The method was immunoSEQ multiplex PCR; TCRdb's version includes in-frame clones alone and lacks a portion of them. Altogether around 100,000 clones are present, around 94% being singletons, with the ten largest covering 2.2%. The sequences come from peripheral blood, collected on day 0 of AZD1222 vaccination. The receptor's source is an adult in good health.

The CDR3 coding sequence is TGTGCCAGCAGCTTGTGGGGAAGGCACAATGAGCAGTTCTTC. It translates to CASSLWGRHNEQFF. The chain is built from TRBV5-4 and TRBJ2-1, with D uncertain. The V gene lost 1 base and the J gene lost 5 bases, with 10 bases spanning the gap. Germline lookup yields CDR1 SGHNT and CDR2 YYREEE (reference sequence). The CDR3 has 14 amino acids.